These 7 T cell receptor beta chains were all obtained from the same sample, sequenced in a study of identical twins. TCRdb used MiXCR to reprocess the 5' RACE reads, holding one entry per CDR3 protein. Here the sample spans some 900,000 distinct CDR3 sequences, roughly an eighth being singletons. The data were also submitted as part of a second study, on yellow fever vaccine responses in identical twins.

Sequencing was performed on PBMCs. The source of these receptors is a woman aged 18 to 35 in good health.

A few counts support this clonotype. The rearrangement links TRBV12-3 or TRBV12-4 to TRBJ2-1; tentatively, D is TRBD1 (6 bases). This CDR3 spans 12 amino acids. Trimming removed 6 bases from V and 7 bases from J, with 10 bases in between. CDR3 DNA sequence: TGTGCCAGCAGGGACAGTAGAAATGAGCAGTTCTTC. Its protein is CASRDSRNEQFF.

The V gene is TRBV5-1, the J gene TRBJ2-3; 9 bases agree with TRBD2. This CDR3 comprises 17 residues. The V gene's germline CDR1 is SGHRS and CDR2 YFSETQ. J lost 2 bases, V lost 1 base, and 8 bases had no gene match. CDR3 sequence: CASSLPSLAGYTDTQYF. The CDR3 region has the DNA TGCGCCAGCAGCTTGCCATCACTAGCGGGTTACACAGATACGCAGTATTTT.

Many counts were recorded for this clonotype. This rearrangement joins TRBV5-1 to TRBJ2-7, with TRBD1 identical over 9 bases. Germline assignment: CDR1 SGHRS and CDR2 YFSETQ. The CDR3 runs 16 residues. V gave up 0 bases and J gave up 1 base; unmatched junction bases: 5. Written as DNA, the CDR3 is TGCGCCAGCAGCTTGGCTACCGGGACAGGGTCCTACGAGCAGTACTTC. This codes for CASSLATGTGSYEQYF.

In its sample, this clonotype was seen many times. V is TRBV10-3 and J is TRBJ1-5; 7 bases map to TRBD1. The CDR3 is 18 residues long. The V and J ends lost 10 bases and 7 bases, in that order; junction bases with no gene match: 25. The germline V gene encodes CDR1 ENHRY and CDR2 SYGVKD. The CDR3 nucleotides read TGTGCCAACCAGACAGGGATTGATTCTATGGGCGACATGCAGCCCCAGCATTTT. Its translation is CANQTGIDSMGDMQPQHF.

The V call is TRBV7-8, the J call TRBJ1-1; D gene uncertain. V lost 0 bases and J lost 8, with 16 bases in between. This CDR3 has 15 residues. Per the germline V gene, CDR1 is SGHVS and CDR2 is FQNEAQ. Here the CDR3 DNA reads TGTGCCAGCAGCTTAGCGACTGCGGTTGCCCTCGAAGCTTTCTTT. It is translated as CASSLATAVALEAFF.

This clonotype was counted only a few times. J is TRBJ1-2 and V is TRBV12-3 or TRBV12-4; D is unclear. V was cut by 7 bases and J by 0 bases, with 15 bases left in between. CDR3 length equals 15 residues. The CDR3 loop reads CASIQNSISNYGYTF. CDR3 DNA sequence: TGTGCCAGCATCCAGAACAGCATATCTAACTATGGCTACACCTTC.

The sample holds a few counts of this clonotype. J is TRBJ2-5 and V is TRBV12-3 or TRBV12-4, with D perhaps being TRBD1 or TRBD2 (5 bases each). This CDR3 region has 14 residues. Trimming pared 5 bases from V and 5 bases from J, leaving 15 bases between. CDR3 DNA: TGTGCCAGCAGTCCGTCGGGACCAAGGGAGACCCAGTACTTC. This gives the protein CASSPSGPRETQYF.